One T cell receptor beta chain is described in this entry. Its antigen remains unknown. The PCR ran on 60 Vbeta and 13 Jbeta primers. The method was immunoSEQ multiplex PCR; TCRdb's version includes in-frame clones alone and lacks a portion of them. The sample records about 120,000 clones, roughly four fifths being singletons. The CDR3 is made up of 14 amino acids. Germline values: CDR1 SGHTA, CDR2 FQGNSA. The sample originates from a study of cytomegalovirus exposure and HLA in healthy donors. Overall study results and limits: The study recorded fewer than 200 TCR beta chains that were cytomegalovirus-associated.

Sequencing was performed on PBMCs. The V call is TRBV7-2, the J call TRBJ2-3, with D possibly being TRBD1 (5 bases). The receptor was isolated from a man younger than 35 in good health and CMV-seronegative. CDR3 region: CAVPGAGRTDTQYF. Written as DNA, the CDR3 is TGTGCTGTCCCTGGGGCTGGGCGCACAGATACGCAGTATTTT.